The sample holds many counts of the clone carrying this TCR beta chain. Its antigen remains unidentified. The data belong to a study of beta chain features in type 1 diabetes. All of the isolated RNA was reverse transcribed, so expressed TCRB transcripts were sequenced. Data came from immunoSEQ multiplex PCR; TCRdb stores just in-frame clones and leaves some out. The repertoire consists of 250,000 to 300,000 clones, with about 7.8% occurring once and the leading ten covering more than 1%. The CDR3 is 15 amino acids. The V and J ends lost 5 bases and 5 bases respectively, with 15 bases between them. Germline V gene lookup returns CDR1 SGHTA and CDR2 FQGNSA. Study-level points and caveats: Individuals with type 1 diabetes displayed fewer insertions and more deletions at VDJ junctions. A closer apparent resemblance between naive, central memory and Treg TCRB repertoires was seen in patients than in healthy donors.

The V call is TRBV7-2, the J call TRBJ2-2; D is perhaps TRBD1 or TRBD2 (5 bases each). The TCR originated in a woman aged 18 to 35 in good health. Sequencing was performed on central memory CD4+ T cells from blood. CDR3 bases: TGTGCCAGCAGCCCTTCTCGGGGCCAGACCGGGGAGCTGTTTTTT. This gives the protein CASSPSRGQTGELFF.